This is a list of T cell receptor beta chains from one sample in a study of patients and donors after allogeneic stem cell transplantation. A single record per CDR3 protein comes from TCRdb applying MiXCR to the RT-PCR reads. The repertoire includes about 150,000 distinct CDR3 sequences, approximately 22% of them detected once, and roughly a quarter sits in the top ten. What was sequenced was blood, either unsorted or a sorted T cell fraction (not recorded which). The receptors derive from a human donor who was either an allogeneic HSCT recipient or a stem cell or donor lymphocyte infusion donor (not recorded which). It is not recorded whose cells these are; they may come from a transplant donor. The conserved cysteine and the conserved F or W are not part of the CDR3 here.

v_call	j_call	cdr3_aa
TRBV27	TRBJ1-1	ASSLVAENTEAF
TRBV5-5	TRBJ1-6	ASSLRWTIPVDSPLH
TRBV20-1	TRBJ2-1	SAVRDTVGNEQF
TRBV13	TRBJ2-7	ASSYLPGTGGHEQY
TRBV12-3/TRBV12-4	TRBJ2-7	ASSLFRQGYEQY
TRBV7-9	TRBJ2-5	ASSPRDKTREAQY
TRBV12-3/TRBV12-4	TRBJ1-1	ASSPGLFTEAF
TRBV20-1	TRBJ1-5	SARSDRLGVGNQPQH
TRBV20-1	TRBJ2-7	STTSSYEQY
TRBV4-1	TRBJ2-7	ASSQGGTAAYEQY
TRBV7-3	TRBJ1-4	ASSLRPGPNEKLF
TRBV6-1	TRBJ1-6	AVIPLLYNSPLH
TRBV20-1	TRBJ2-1	SASSRLSYNEQF
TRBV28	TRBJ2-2	ASSSIAPGELF
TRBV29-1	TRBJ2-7	SVTDSSYEQY
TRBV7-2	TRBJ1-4	ASSLGVNEKLF
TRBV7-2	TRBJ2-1	ASSLAGATPQF
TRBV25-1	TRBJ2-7	ASSDETGGYYEQY
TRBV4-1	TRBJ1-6	ASSQDLLALGTNSPLH
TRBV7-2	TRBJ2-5	ASSLSDRRQETQY
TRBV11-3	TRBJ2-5	ASTHRDREETQY
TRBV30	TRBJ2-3	AWSVDTAGDTQY
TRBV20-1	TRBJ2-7	SANNYRDNYEQY
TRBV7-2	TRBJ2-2	ASRATANTGELF
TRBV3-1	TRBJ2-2	ASSQVGGNTGELF
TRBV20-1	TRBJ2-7	SASGERGIYEQY
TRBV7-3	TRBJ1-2	ASSSTGEHGYT
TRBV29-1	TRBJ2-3	SVVSPKQGASTDTQY
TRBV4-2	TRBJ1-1	ASSHTMLDTEAF
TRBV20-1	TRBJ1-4	SANQQGGNEKLF
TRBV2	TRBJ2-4	ASSEAPRQRQY
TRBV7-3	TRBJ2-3	ASSLKGETDTQY
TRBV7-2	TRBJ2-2	ASSFSGTSNTGELF
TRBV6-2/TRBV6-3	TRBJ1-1	ASSYRWGTEAF
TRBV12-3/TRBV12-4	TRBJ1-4	ASSSHRGLGEKLF
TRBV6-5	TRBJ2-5	ASNNHRGMVETQY
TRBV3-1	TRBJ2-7	ASSQERTPEQY
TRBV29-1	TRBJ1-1	SAMGGTEAF
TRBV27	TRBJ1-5	ASSLGVGGRPQH
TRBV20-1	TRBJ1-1	SAGLLQGAAF
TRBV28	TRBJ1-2	ASRRSYTNYGYT
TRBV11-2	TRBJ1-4	ASSRTGEFVF
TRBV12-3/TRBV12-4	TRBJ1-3	ASRRQGVGGNTIY
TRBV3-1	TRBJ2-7	AGSQAQMAYEQY
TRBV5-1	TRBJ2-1	ASSLVDRGFHNEQF
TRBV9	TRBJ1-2	ASSSVRPGGYT
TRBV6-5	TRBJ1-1	ASSSINLQGNEAF
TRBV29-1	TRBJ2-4	SAFGENIQY
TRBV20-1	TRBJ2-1	SASSSLLHNEQF
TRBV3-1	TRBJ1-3	ASSQDVRDRGSDTIY
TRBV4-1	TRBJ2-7	ASSQKGPYEQY
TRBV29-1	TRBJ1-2	SVLRIGGGYT
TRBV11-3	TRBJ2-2	ASSRGLPGELF
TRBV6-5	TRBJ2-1	ASRSRLAGLNEQF